This T cell receptor (beta chain) was captured by sequencing in a study of metastatic and nonmetastatic thyroid tumors. The wider study: It was across blood and tumor or nodule tissue from malignant and benign thyroid patients that repertoires were compared. Whole-study findings and limits: Patients with malignant thyroid tumors reportedly had significantly higher TCR beta diversity than those with benign nodules, in blood and tumor.

Per the study methods: Construction of a distant-metastasis classifier for papillary thyroid cancer relied on CDR3 differences across clinicopathological groups. TCRdb redid the clone calls on the PCR reads using MiXCR. TCRdb, not the authors, supplied the V and J calls. Here the sample spans about 12,000 clones, roughly 20% being singletons. Patients underwent thyroid surgery, and none had received any treatment before it. This clone was recorded many times. Its antigen remains unidentified. Germline V gene lookup returns CDR1 DFQATT and CDR2 SNEGSKA (reference sequence). The CDR3 contains 10 residues.

The material sequenced was adjacent normal tissue. This clonotype was sampled from a female donor with papillary thyroid cancer or a benign thyroid nodule (not recorded which). Some clones in this sample may be carry-over from other donors' samples. The chain employs TRBV20-1 and TRBJ2-7; D perhaps matches TRBD2 (6 bases). CDR3 region: CAGLFYEQYF. The CDR3 DNA reads as TGCGCGGGGTTGTTCTACGAGCAGTACTTC.